This T cell receptor (beta chain) originates from a study of cytomegalovirus exposure and HLA in healthy donors. Whole-study results and caveats: The CMV antigen specificity of three CMV-associated chains was confirmed through in vitro analysis.

Germline CDR1 SQVTM, CDR2 ANQGSEA. The CDR3 consists of 13 residues. The V end was cut by 0 bases, the J end by 3 bases, with 8 bases between. Data came from immunoSEQ multiplex PCR; TCRdb stores just in-frame clones and leaves some out. The table records 150,000 to 200,000 clones, almost 85% of them present only once. Comments on this clone: Its antigen is unidentified.

The sequencing sample was made of PBMCs. The chain recombines TRBV29-1 with TRBJ1-2; D is ambiguous. This receptor was identified in a man aged 25-45 years in good health and CMV-seropositive. The CDR3 reads CSVEDEAYYGYTF. The CDR3 DNA reads as TGCAGCGTTGAAGATGAAGCATACTATGGCTACACCTTC.